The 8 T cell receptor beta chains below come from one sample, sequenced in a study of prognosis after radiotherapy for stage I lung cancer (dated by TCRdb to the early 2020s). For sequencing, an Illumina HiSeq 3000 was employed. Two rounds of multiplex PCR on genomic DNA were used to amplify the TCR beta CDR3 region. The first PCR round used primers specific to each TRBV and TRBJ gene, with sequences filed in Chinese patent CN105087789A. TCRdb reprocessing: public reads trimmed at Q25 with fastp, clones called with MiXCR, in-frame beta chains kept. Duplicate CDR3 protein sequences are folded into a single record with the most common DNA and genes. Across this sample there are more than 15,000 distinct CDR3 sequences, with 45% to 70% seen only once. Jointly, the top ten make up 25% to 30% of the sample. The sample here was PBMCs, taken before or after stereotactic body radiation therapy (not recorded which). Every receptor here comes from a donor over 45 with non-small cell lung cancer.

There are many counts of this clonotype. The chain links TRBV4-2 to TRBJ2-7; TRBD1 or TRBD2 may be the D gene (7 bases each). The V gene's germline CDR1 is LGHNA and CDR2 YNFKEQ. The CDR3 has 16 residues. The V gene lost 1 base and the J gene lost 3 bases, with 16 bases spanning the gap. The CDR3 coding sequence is TGTGCCAGCAGCCAAGCAGGGGGACTACCCGACTACGAGCAGTACTTC. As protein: CASSQAGGLPDYEQYF.

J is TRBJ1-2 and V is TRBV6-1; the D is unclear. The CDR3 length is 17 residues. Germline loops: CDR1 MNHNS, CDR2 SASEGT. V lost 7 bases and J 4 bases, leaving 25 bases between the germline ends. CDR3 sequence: CASKSGAQTPKVYGYTF. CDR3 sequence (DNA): TGTGCCAGCAAATCCGGAGCCCAAACCCCTAAAGTCTATGGCTACACCTTC.

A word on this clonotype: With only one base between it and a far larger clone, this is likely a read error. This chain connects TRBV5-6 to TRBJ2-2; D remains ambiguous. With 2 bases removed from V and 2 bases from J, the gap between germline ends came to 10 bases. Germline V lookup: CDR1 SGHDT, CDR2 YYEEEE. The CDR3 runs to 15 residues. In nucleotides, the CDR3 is TGTGCCAGCAGCTTTGGTCCATCAAACACCGGGGAGCTGTTTTTT. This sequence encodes CASSFGPSNTGELFF. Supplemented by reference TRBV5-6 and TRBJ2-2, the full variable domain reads DAGVTQSPTHLIKTRGQQVTLRCSPKSGHDTVSWYQQALGQGPQFIFQYYEEEERQRGNFPDRFSGHQFPNYSSELNVNALLLGDSALYLCASSFGPSNTGELFFGEGSRLTVL.

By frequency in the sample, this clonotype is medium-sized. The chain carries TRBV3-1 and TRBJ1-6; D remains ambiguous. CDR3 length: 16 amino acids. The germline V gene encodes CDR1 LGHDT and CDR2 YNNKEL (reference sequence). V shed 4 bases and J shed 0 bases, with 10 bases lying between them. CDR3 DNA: TGTGCCAGCAGCCCTACAGAAAGCTCCTATAATTCACCCCTCCACTTT. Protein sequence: CASSPTESSYNSPLHF.

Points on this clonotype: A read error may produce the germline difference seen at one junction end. This chain's CDR3 is CTSSPLVWGSFSNEQFF. CDR3 DNA: TGCACCAGCAGCCCGCTGGTCTGGGGCTCTTTCAGCAATGAGCAGTTCTTC. The J gene is TRBJ2-1, the V gene TRBV5-1, with D perhaps TRBD1 (5 bases). Germline V gives CDR1 SGHRS, CDR2 YFSETQ. CDR3 size: 17 residues.

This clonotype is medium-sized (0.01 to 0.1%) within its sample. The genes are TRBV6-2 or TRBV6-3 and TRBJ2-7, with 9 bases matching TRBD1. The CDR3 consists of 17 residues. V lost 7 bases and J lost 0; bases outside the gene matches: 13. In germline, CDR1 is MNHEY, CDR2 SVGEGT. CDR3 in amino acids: CASTSQRDRDSSYEQYF. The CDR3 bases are TGTGCCAGCACCAGTCAACGGGACAGGGACTCCTCCTACGAGCAGTACTTC.

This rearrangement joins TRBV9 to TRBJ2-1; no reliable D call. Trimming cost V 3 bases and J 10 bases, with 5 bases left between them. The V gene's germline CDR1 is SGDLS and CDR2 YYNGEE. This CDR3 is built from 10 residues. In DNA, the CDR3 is TGTGCCAGCAGCGGCTACGAGCAGTTCTTC. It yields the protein CASSGYEQFF.

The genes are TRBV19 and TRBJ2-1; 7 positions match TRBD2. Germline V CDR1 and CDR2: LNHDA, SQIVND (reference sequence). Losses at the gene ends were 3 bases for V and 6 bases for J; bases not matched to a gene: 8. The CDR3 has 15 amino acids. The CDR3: CASSIGLGESNEQFF. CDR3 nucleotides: TGTGCCAGTAGTATTGGACTAGGTGAGTCCAATGAGCAGTTCTTC.